The clone carrying this T cell receptor (beta chain) was seen a single time. This sample was included in a study of blood T cell repertoires in COVID-19. As for the study in general: Material from acute and convalescent COVID-19 was sourced from the United States, Italy and Spain. In each case, the material was cDNA or gDNA derived from T cells, B-cell-depleted T cells, or PBMCs.

CDR3 length: 16 residues. With V trimmed by 0 bases and J by 5 bases, 7 bases remained unmatched. The germline V gene has CDR1 LGHNA and CDR2 YSLEER. In the original processing: It was from reference gene primer amplification that nucleated cell counts were estimated. TCRdb's table, derived via immunoSEQ multiplex PCR, lists solely in-frame clones and lacks some. D and trimming were read from the DNA, whereas the V and J calls and clone size are those reported in that table. The table shows 45,000 to 55,000 clones, with about four fifths occurring only once. The clonotype originates from a man aged 45-65 years with acute or convalescent COVID-19. Sequencing used peripheral blood. V and J are TRBV4-3 and TRBJ2-1; 7 bases match TRBD2. Here the CDR3 DNA reads TGCGCCAGCAGCCAAGATTTGGGACTAACCAACAATGAGCAGTTCTTC. It is translated as CASSQDLGLTNNEQFF.